This entry lists 24 T cell receptor beta chains sequenced from one sample in a study of metastatic and nonmetastatic thyroid tumors. No treatment had been given to any patient before thyroid surgery. With MiXCR, TCRdb called clones anew from the PCR reads. The top ten clones hold 8% to 9.5% of a sample with more than 35,000 clones, around an eighth of them seen once. Sample: blood. These receptors originate from a female donor with papillary thyroid cancer or a benign thyroid nodule (not recorded which). Some clones in this sample may be carry-over from other donors' samples.

The chain recombines TRBV28 with TRBJ2-5; D may be TRBD2 (6 bases). This CDR3 is 16 amino acids long. Germline lookup yields CDR1 MDHEN and CDR2 SYDVKM. V shed 2 bases and J shed 6 bases, with 19 bases lying between them. CDR3 residues: CASSLIGSWRAQTQYF. The CDR3 DNA reads as TGTGCCAGCAGTTTAATAGGCAGCTGGAGGGCTCAGACCCAGTACTTC. The full variable domain, completed using reference TRBV28 and TRBJ2-5, is DVKVTQSSRYLVKRTGEKVFLECVQDMDHENMFWYRQDPGLGLRLIYFSYDVKMKEKGDIPEGYSVSREKKERFSLILESASTNQTSMYLCASSLIGSWRAQTQYFGPGTRLLVL.

This clone occurred many times. V is TRBV28 and J is TRBJ1-4, with 8 bases fitting TRBD1. CDR1 and CDR2 from the germline V gene are MDHEN and SYDVKM. The junction had 9 bases not matched to a gene; V was cut back by 1 base and J by 8 bases. The CDR3 covers 16 residues. CDR3 in amino acids: CASSLFSTGGREKLFF. The CDR3 region has the DNA TGTGCCAGCAGTTTATTTTCAACAGGGGGACGGGAAAAACTGTTTTTT.

This clone came up many times. V usage is TRBV29-1 and J usage is TRBJ1-4; D gene ambiguous. CDR3 length: 12 residues. V was clipped by 7 bases and J by 7 bases, with 13 bases between them. Looked up from germline, CDR1 is SQVTM and CDR2 is ANQGSEA. CDR3 loop: CSGLGTVEKLFF. The CDR3 nucleotides read TGCAGCGGGCTCGGCACGGTTGAAAAACTGTTTTTT.

This clone was seen ten or more times. The chain uses TRBV6-1 and TRBJ2-7; D remains ambiguous. CDR1 and CDR2 (germline): MNHNS, SASEGT. The CDR3 runs to 13 residues. Trimming cost V 6 bases and J 5 bases, with 14 bases left between them. The CDR3 sequence is CASRSETVNEQYF. CDR3 nucleotides: TGTGCCAGCAGATCGGAGACTGTGAACGAGCAGTACTTC.

This clone was counted many times. The rearrangement links TRBV20-1 to TRBJ2-1; weak D call: TRBD2 (5 bases). The CDR3 sequence is 12 residues long. Germline V gives CDR1 DFQATT, CDR2 SNEGSKA (reference sequence). V was clipped by 7 bases and J by 9 bases, with 16 bases between them. The CDR3 spells CSGIPGNSEQFF. The DNA for the CDR3 is TGCAGTGGTATTCCCGGGAACTCTGAGCAGTTCTTC.

This clone was counted ten times or more. The chain uses TRBV7-2 and TRBJ2-1; no reliable D call. CDR1 and CDR2 (germline): SGHTA, FQGNSA. The CDR3 is 17 residues long. Trimming pared 1 base from V and 5 bases from J, leaving 18 bases between. CDR3 coding DNA: TGTGCCAGCAGCTTAGGCGGCCGGTCGAATTCCCACAATGAGCAGTTCTTC. This encodes CASSLGGRSNSHNEQFF.

By sample share, this clone is medium-sized. Here the CDR3 reads CASSPRLGGDEQFF. CDR3 bases: TGTGCCAGCAGTCCGAGACTAGGCGGCGATGAGCAGTTCTTC. V gene TRBV6-2 or TRBV6-3 combines with J gene TRBJ2-1; D is possibly TRBD2 (6 bases). CDR3 length: 14 residues. V lost 5 bases and J lost 8, with 16 bases in between. Germline V gene sequence: CDR1 MNHEY, CDR2 SVGEGT.

This clone was counted a few times. One end of the junction fails to match germline, which may point to a read error. The gene calls are TRBV6-1 and TRBJ1-3; the D gene is possibly TRBD1 (5 bases). This CDR3 spans 15 amino acids. CDR1 and CDR2 (germline): MNHNS, SASEGT. The CDR3 sequence is CASIPNRLSGNTTYF. The CDR3 DNA reads as TGTGCCAGCATCCCTAACAGGCTCTCTGGAAACACCACATATTTT.

This clone was counted at least ten times. CDR3 nucleotides: TGTGCCAGCAACCCCGGGGATAGCACTGAAGCTTTCTTT. Translated: CASNPGDSTEAFF. This chain joins TRBV6-1 and TRBJ1-1; D uncertain. The V end lost 7 bases, the J end lost 4 bases, and 13 bases lay between the germline ends. The CDR3 runs to 13 residues. Germline CDR1 MNHNS, CDR2 SASEGT.

The rearrangement uses TRBV5-1 and TRBJ2-3, with 14 nucleotides matching TRBD2. This CDR3 comprises 16 residues. With 4 bases clipped from V and 1 base from J, the junction kept 2 bases outside the gene matches. The germline gives CDR1 SGHRS, CDR2 YFSETQ. Here the CDR3 reads CASSMGLAGGTDTQYF. The DNA of the CDR3 is TGCGCCAGCAGCATGGGACTAGCGGGAGGCACAGATACGCAGTATTTT.

This clone was counted many times. V is TRBV25-1 and J is TRBJ1-4, with 9 bases matching TRBD1. Germline values: CDR1 MGHDK, CDR2 SYGVNS. V was clipped by 4 bases and J by 14 bases; unmatched bases: 11. The CDR3 spans 14 residues. The CDR3 reads CASSGLTGGRWLFF. The CDR3 DNA reads as TGTGCCAGCAGTGGATTGACAGGGGGTAGGTGGCTGTTTTTT.

This clone was counted at least ten times. This chain connects TRBV20-1 to TRBJ2-3; TRBD2 matches 7 bases. Germline assignment: CDR1 DFQATT and CDR2 SNEGSKA (reference sequence). This CDR3 comprises 17 residues. Unmatched junction bases numbered 17, after V lost 1 base and J lost 7 bases. CDR3 coding DNA: TGCAGTGCTAGAGCCCCCTTGGAGCGGGACCCCGATTATACGCAGTATTTT. Its translation: CSARAPLERDPDYTQYF.

This clone was seen many times. The rearrangement joins TRBV27 to TRBJ1-6, with 10 bases that match TRBD1. CDR1 and CDR2 (germline): MNHEY, SMNVEV (reference sequence). Unmatched junction bases numbered 7, after V lost 10 bases and J lost 7 bases. The CDR3 consists of 14 residues. In DNA, the CDR3 is TGTGCCACAGGAGGGACAGGGGCGAATTCACCCCTCCACTTT. Protein sequence: CATGGTGANSPLHF.

This clone showed up many times. The chain recombines TRBV9 with TRBJ2-2; the match to TRBD1 covers 7 bases. The CDR3 sequence is 16 residues long. CDR1 is SGDLS, CDR2 YYNGEE, per germline. Germline trimming cut 0 bases from V and 4 bases from J; bases unmatched to any gene: 6. The CDR3: CASSVAYRGSTGELFF. The CDR3 nucleotides read TGTGCCAGCAGCGTAGCTTACAGGGGCAGCACCGGGGAGCTGTTTTTT.

This clone was counted at least ten times. The gene calls are TRBV28 and TRBJ2-6; D gene unclear. The CDR3 length is 12 residues. Per germline, CDR1 MDHEN and CDR2 SYDVKM. The V gene lost 4 bases and the J gene lost 3 bases, with 1 base spanning the gap. The CDR3 DNA reads TGTGCCAGCAGTTATGGGGCCAACGTCCTGACTTTC. Amino acids: CASSYGANVLTF.

This clone was counted between two and nine times. The chain combines TRBV6-5 with TRBJ1-2; 10 bases map to TRBD1. The germline V gene encodes CDR1 MNHEY and CDR2 SVGAGI. This CDR3 contains 17 residues. The V segment lost 4 bases and the J segment 0 bases; nucleotides outside the gene matches: 8. DNA of the CDR3: TGTGCCAGCAGTTCCGGGACAGGGGATGGTGCTAACTATGGCTACACCTTC. Amino acids: CASSSGTGDGANYGYTF.

The J gene is TRBJ1-2, the V gene TRBV6-1; TRBD1 matches 8 bases. Trimming cost V 6 bases and J 2 bases; bases outside gene matches: 2. The germline V gene encodes CDR1 MNHNS and CDR2 SASEGT. There are 13 residues in the CDR3. The CDR3 loop reads CASSPGGNYGYTF. DNA for the CDR3: TGTGCCAGCAGCCCAGGGGGCAACTATGGCTACACCTTC.

This clone was seen many times. The rearrangement joins TRBV5-1 to TRBJ1-5; no clear D gene. V was cut by 2 bases and J by 3 bases, with 6 bases left in between. The CDR3 runs 13 residues. In germline, CDR1 is SGHRS, CDR2 YFSETQ. The CDR3 here is CASSLTANQPQHF. CDR3 nucleotide sequence: TGCGCCAGCAGCTTAACAGCCAATCAGCCCCAGCATTTT. Full variable domain (missing parts from reference TRBV5-1 and TRBJ1-5): KAGVTQTPRYLIKTRGQQVTLSCSPISGHRSVSWYQQTPGQGLQFLFEYFSETQRNKGNFPGRFSGRQFSNSRSEMNVSTLELGDSALYLCASSLTANQPQHFGDGTRLSIL.

There are many counts of this clone. V and J are TRBV19 and TRBJ2-2, with D unclear. The CDR3 covers 11 residues. Germline assignment: CDR1 LNHDA and CDR2 SQIVND (reference sequence). The V gene lost 7 bases and the J gene lost 3 bases, with 3 bases spanning the gap. CDR3 region: CASMDTGELFF. The DNA of the CDR3 is TGTGCCAGTATGGACACCGGGGAGCTGTTTTTT.

This clone was recorded at least ten times. CDR3 residues: CASGNEGSYNEQFF. The DNA of the CDR3 is TGTGCTAGTGGTAATGAGGGCTCCTACAATGAGCAGTTCTTC. The V gene is TRBV12-5, the J gene TRBJ2-1; maybe TRBD2 (5 bases). Germline assignment: CDR1 LGHNT and CDR2 FRNRAP. This CDR3 has 14 residues. Trimming stripped 5 bases from V and 0 bases from J, with 8 bases between. Full variable domain (missing parts from reference TRBV12-5 and TRBJ2-1): DARVTQTPRHKVTEMGQEVTMRCQPILGHNTVFWYRQTMMQGLELLAYFRNRAPLDDSGMPKDRFSAEMPDATLATLKIQPSEPRDSAVYFCASGNEGSYNEQFFGPGTRLTVL.

The sample holds many counts of this clone. A much bigger clone sits one base away, suggesting this may be a read error. As the CDR3 is not closed by the conserved phenylalanine or tryptophan, this likely results from a read error. This chain joins TRBV28 and TRBJ1-2, with D unclear. The V gene's germline CDR1 is MDHEN and CDR2 SYDVKM. V lost 6 bases and J 8 bases, leaving 19 bases between the germline ends. The CDR3 has 14 amino acids. The CDR3 region has the DNA TGTGCCAGCAGGAGGAGGGAATTACGGGTCGGCTACACCCTC. Encoded protein: CASRRRELRVGYTL.

This clone was recorded a few times. The rearrangement links TRBV2 to TRBJ1-5; D is unresolved. V was clipped by 3 bases and J by 7 bases, with 10 bases between them. CDR1 and CDR2 (germline): SNHLY, FYNNEI. The CDR3 contains 13 residues. The CDR3 is CASSDGIRQPQHF. CDR3 in DNA: TGTGCCAGCAGTGATGGCATAAGGCAGCCCCAGCATTTT.

A remark on this clone: One end of the junction varies from germline; a read error may be responsible. The rearrangement joins TRBV6-4 to TRBJ2-1; 7 nucleotides match TRBD2. Germline CDR1 is MRHNA and CDR2 is SNTAGT. The CDR3 sequence is 14 residues long. The CDR3 bases are TGTGGCAGCAGTGATATGACTAGCTGGGGTGAGCAGTTCTTC. This gives the protein CGSSDMTSWGEQFF.

The V call is TRBV12-3 or TRBV12-4, the J call TRBJ2-1, with D possibly being TRBD2 (5 bases). Deletions cut 6 bases from V and 10 bases from J, with 13 bases between. The CDR3 length is 12 residues. In DNA form, the CDR3 reads TGTGCCAGCAGCAGCGGATTAAGCGAGCAGTTCTTC. Translation gives CASSSGLSEQFF.